Below are 8 T cell receptor beta chains sequenced from a single sample in a study of T cell clonotyping in hematopoietic cell transplantation. Time point denoted: recipient sample about 28 days before transplant, after cytoreduction. Sequencing was performed with immunoSEQ multiplex PCR; in TCRdb, only in-frame clones are kept and a portion is missing. The sample records roughly 80,000 clones, 95% to 97% being singletons. Sequencing used peripheral blood mononuclear cells, obtained before stem cell transplant. Receptors were obtained from a woman aged 45-65 years with acute myeloid leukemia. Some clones in this sample may be carry-over from other donors' samples.

This rearrangement joins TRBV25-1 to TRBJ2-7, with 9 bases matching TRBD1. The V and J ends lost 6 bases and 6 bases, in that order; junction bases with no gene match: 15. CDR3 size: 16 residues. Germline CDR1 is MGHDK and CDR2 is SYGVNS. This CDR3 is CASRTENTGTGTEQYF. In DNA, the CDR3 is TGTGCCAGCAGAACTGAAAACACCGGGACAGGGACCGAGCAGTACTTC.

J is TRBJ1-5 and V is TRBV4-1; tentatively, D is TRBD1 (5 bases). Trimming cost V 0 bases and J 2 bases, with 8 bases left between them. The CDR3 has 15 residues. Germline loops: CDR1 MGHRA, CDR2 YSYEKL. CDR3 nucleotides: TGCGCCAGCAGCCAAGAGCAGGGTGGCAATCAGCCCCAGCATTTT. Encoded protein: CASSQEQGGNQPQHF.

The chain couples TRBV4-1 to TRBJ1-1; D perhaps matches TRBD1 (5 bases). The CDR3 contains 15 residues. Germline V gene lookup returns CDR1 MGHRA and CDR2 YSYEKL. V dropped 3 bases and J dropped 5 bases, with 16 bases sitting between them. The CDR3 DNA sequence: TGCGCCAGCAGCCACCCAGGAGGGGTGGGGACTGAAGCTTTCTTT. Amino acid sequence: CASSHPGGVGTEAFF.

The rearrangement links TRBV6-1 to TRBJ2-1, with D possibly matching TRBD2 (7 bases). The CDR3 covers 15 residues. The V and J ends lost 6 bases and 3 bases respectively, with 15 bases between them. Germline V gives CDR1 MNHNS, CDR2 SASEGT. This CDR3 reads CASRTGGGFYNEQFF. The CDR3 nucleotides read TGTGCCAGCAGGACAGGCGGGGGCTTCTACAATGAGCAGTTCTTC.

The chain combines TRBV6-6 with TRBJ1-2; no reliable D call. CDR1 MNHNY and CDR2 SVGAGI come from the germline V gene (reference sequence). V shed 5 bases and J shed 4 bases, with 14 bases lying between them. There are 14 residues in the CDR3. CDR3 amino acids: CASSKIDGFYGYTF. Here the CDR3 DNA reads TGTGCCAGCAGTAAGATTGACGGGTTCTATGGCTACACCTTC.

The chain employs TRBV7-8 and TRBJ1-2; D perhaps matches TRBD1 (5 bases). The germline V gene encodes CDR1 SGHVS and CDR2 FQNEAQ. Trimming took off 1 base at V and 5 bases at J, with 14 bases between the two ends. The CDR3 loop spans 15 amino acids. The CDR3 reads CASSLGVGTAYGYTF. The DNA of the CDR3 is TGTGCCAGCAGCTTAGGTGTCGGGACGGCGTATGGCTACACCTTC.

The rearrangement uses TRBV30 and TRBJ1-1, with D unclear. Trimming shortened V by 5 bases and J by 4 bases, and 17 bases separated the two germline ends. The germline V gene has CDR1 GTSNPN and CDR2 SVGIG (reference sequence). The length of the CDR3 is 14 residues. CDR3 amino acids: CAWVKREGSTEAFF. CDR3 in DNA: TGTGCCTGGGTCAAGAGGGAGGGAAGCACTGAAGCTTTCTTT. The full variable domain, in which reference TRBV30 and TRBJ1-1 provide the parts outside the CDR3, is SQTIHQWPATLVQPVGSPLSLECTVEGTSNPNLYWYRQAAGRGLQLLFYSVGIGQISSEVPQNLSASRPQDRQFILSSKKLLLSDSGFYLCAWVKREGSTEAFFGQGTRLTVV.

This chain connects TRBV5-5 to TRBJ1-2; D perhaps matches TRBD1 (6 bases). CDR1 and CDR2 from the germline V gene are SGHKS and YYEKEE (reference sequence). V lost 5 bases and J lost 2, with 16 bases in between. The CDR3 has 15 residues. The chain's CDR3 is CASSGGGGPNYGYTF. In nucleotides, the CDR3 is TGTGCCAGCAGTGGGGGGGGCGGACCGAACTATGGCTACACCTTC.